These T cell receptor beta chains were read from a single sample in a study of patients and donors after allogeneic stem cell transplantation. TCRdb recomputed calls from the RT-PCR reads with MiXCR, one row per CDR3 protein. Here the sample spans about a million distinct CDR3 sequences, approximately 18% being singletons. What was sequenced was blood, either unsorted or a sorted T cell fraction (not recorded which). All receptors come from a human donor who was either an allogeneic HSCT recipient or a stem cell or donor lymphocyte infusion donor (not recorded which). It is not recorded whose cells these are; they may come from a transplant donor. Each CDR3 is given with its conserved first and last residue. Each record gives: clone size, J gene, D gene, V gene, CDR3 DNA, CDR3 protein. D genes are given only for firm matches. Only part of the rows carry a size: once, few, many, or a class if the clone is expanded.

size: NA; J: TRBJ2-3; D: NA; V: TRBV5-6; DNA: TGTGCCAGCAGCGATGGGACAAGGGGGGCCACGCAGTATTTT; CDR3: CASSDGTRGATQYF
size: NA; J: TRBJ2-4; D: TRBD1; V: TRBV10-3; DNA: TGTGCCATCAGTGAGCCCAGAGGGGGACAGTTAGCCAAAAACATTCAGTACTTC; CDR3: CAISEPRGGQLAKNIQYF
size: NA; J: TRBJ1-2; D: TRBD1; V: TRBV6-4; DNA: TGTGCCAGCAGTGACCAGACAGGGCTTGGAGGCTACACCTTC; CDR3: CASSDQTGLGGYTF
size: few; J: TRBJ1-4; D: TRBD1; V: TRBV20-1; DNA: TGCAGTGCGTCATCGGGACAGGGTAGGATAGGCGAAAAACTGTTTTTT; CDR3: CSASSGQGRIGEKLFF
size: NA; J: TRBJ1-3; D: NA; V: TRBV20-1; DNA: TGCAGTGTTAAGGGGTTTGATGGAAACACCATATATTTT; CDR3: CSVKGFDGNTIYF
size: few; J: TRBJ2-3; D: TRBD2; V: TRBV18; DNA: TGTGCCAGCTCGCCCGGACTAGCGGGGGACACAGATACGCAGTATTTT; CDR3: CASSPGLAGDTDTQYF
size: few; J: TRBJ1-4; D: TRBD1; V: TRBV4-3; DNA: TGCGCCAGCAGCCAGGAGGGACAGGGAGTTCGGGTAGGGGATGAAAAACTGTTTTTT; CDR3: CASSQEGQGVRVGDEKLFF
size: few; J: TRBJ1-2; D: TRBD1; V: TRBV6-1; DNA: TGTGCCAGCAGCCGCTCCGGACAGGGCCGCGGGGGCTACACCTTC; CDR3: CASSRSGQGRGGYTF
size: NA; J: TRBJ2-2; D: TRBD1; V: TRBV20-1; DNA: TGCAGTGCACCTAACCGGGACAGGGTGTACACCGGGGAGCTGTTTTTT; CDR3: CSAPNRDRVYTGELFF
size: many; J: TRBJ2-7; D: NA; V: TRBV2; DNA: TGTGCCAGCAGTACCGAAGAGAGTTACGAGCAGTACTTC; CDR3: CASSTEESYEQYF
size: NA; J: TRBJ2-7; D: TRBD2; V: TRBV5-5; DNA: TGTGCCAGCAGCTCAAGGACTAGCGGGGGGATCGAGCAGTACTTC; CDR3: CASSSRTSGGIEQYF
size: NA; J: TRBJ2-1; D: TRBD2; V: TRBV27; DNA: TGTGCCAGCAGTTTCACAGGACTAGCGGGGGGGTTATACAATGAGCAGTTCTTC; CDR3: CASSFTGLAGGLYNEQFF
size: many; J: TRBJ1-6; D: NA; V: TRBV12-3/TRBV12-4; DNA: TGTGCCAGCAGTACCGGGACGGGGAATTCACCCCTCCACTTT; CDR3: CASSTGTGNSPLHF
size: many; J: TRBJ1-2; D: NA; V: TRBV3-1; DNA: TGTGCCAGCAGCCCCACGAAAAAGGCCACCGCAGGCTACACCTTC; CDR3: CASSPTKKATAGYTF
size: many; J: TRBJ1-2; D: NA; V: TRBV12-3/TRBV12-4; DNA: TGTGCCAGCACCACCCTCCCGGGACACTTATTACTTTCTAACTATGGCTACACCTTC; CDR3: CASTTLPGHLLLSNYGYTF
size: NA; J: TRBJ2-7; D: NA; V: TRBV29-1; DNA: TGCAGCGTTTCGGGTCAGACCTACGAGCAGTACTTC; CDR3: CSVSGQTYEQYF
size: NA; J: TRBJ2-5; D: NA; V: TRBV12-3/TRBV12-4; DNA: TGTGCCAGCAGTTCAAGGGCGCGGGCCCAGTACTTC; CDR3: CASSSRARAQYF
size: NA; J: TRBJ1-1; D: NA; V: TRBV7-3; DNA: TGTGCCAGCAGCTCCGTTCTGGGCACTGAAGCTTTCTTT; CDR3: CASSSVLGTEAFF
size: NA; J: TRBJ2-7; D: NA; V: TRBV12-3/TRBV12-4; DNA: TGTGCCAGCAGCCGGGACCCTCCTCCCGAGCAGTACTTC; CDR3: CASSRDPPPEQYF
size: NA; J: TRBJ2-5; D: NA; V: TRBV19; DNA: TGTGCCAGTAGTACCAGACAGCTAGAGACCCAGTACTTC; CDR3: CASSTRQLETQYF
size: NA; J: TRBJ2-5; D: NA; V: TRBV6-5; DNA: TGTGCCAGCAGTTACCATCGATTAGACGTTAAGGGCGAGACCCAGTACTTC; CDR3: CASSYHRLDVKGETQYF
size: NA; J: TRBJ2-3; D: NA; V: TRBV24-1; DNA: TGTGCCACCAGTGACGGTGGGCGGGGAGTGGCAGATACGCAGTATTTT; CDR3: CATSDGGRGVADTQYF
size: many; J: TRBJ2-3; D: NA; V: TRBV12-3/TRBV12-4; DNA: TGTGCCAGCGGTTTTAAGGGTACGCAGTATTTT; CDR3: CASGFKGTQYF
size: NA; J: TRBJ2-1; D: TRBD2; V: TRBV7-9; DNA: TGTGCCAGCAGCCTGAAACCGGCGGGGGGGCCCTACAATGAGCAGTTCTTC; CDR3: CASSLKPAGGPYNEQFF
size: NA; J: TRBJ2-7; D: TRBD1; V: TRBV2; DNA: TGTGCCAGCCGCTATACGAGGACAGGGGGCTCCTACGAGCAGTACTTC; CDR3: CASRYTRTGGSYEQYF
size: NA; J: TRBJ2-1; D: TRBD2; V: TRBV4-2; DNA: TGTGCCAGCAGCCAAGATAGCGGGAGTGGCGATGAGCAGTTCTTC; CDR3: CASSQDSGSGDEQFF
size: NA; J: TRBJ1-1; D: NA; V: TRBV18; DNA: TGTGCCAGCTCCCCCCCGGACAGCGTGAACACTGAAGCTTTCTTT; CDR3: CASSPPDSVNTEAFF
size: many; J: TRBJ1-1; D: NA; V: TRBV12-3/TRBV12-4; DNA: TGTGCCAGCACCCTGGGAGGGGGGGCTGAAGCTTTCTTT; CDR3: CASTLGGGAEAFF
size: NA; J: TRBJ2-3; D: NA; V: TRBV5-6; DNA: TGTGCCAGCAGCTTGTATTCAGGGTTGACAGATACGCAGTATTTT; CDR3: CASSLYSGLTDTQYF
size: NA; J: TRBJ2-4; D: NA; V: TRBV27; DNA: TGTGCCAGCAGCCAATTGACAGATAGAGCCAAAAACATTCAGTACTTC; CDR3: CASSQLTDRAKNIQYF
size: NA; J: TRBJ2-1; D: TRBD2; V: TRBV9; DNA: TGTGCCAGCAGCGTAGGTCTAGCGGCCACCAATGAGCAGTTCTTC; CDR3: CASSVGLAATNEQFF
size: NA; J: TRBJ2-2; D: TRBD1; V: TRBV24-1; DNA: TGTGCCACCAGTGACCCGGGACAGACCACCGGGGAGCTGTTTTTT; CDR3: CATSDPGQTTGELFF
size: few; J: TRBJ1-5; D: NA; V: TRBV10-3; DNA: TGTGCCATCAGTGACCAGGTACAAAATCAGCCCCAGCATTTT; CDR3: CAISDQVQNQPQHF
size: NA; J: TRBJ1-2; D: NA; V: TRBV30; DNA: TGTGCCTGGAGTGCCGGGCCTGGGGGTGGCTACACCTTC; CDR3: CAWSAGPGGGYTF
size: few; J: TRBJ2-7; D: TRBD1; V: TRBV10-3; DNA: TGTGCCATCAGCGGACAGGGGGCAAGCTCCTACGAGCAGTACTTC; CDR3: CAISGQGASSYEQYF
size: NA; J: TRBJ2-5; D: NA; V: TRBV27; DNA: TGTGCCAGCAGTTTATCCCAGGGCGGCGAGACCCAGTACTTC; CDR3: CASSLSQGGETQYF
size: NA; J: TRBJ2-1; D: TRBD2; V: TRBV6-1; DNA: TGTGCCAGCACCGAAGCTAGCGGAGGGTCCTACAATGAGCAGTTCTTC; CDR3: CASTEASGGSYNEQFF
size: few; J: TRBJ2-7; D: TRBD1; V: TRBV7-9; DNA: TGTGCCAGCAGCTTCGCAGGGGGCGCGTCCGAGCAGTACTTC; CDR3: CASSFAGGASEQYF
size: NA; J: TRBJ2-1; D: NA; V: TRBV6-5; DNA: TGTGCCAGCAGTTACCGCGAGGTTGGGAGCTCCTACAATGAGCAGTTCTTC; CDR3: CASSYREVGSSYNEQFF
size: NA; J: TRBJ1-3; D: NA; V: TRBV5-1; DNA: TGCGCCAGCAGCTTGAACCCTGGAAACACCATATATTTT; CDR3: CASSLNPGNTIYF
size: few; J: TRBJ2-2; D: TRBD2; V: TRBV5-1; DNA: TGCGCCAGCAGCAGCACTGGGACTAGCCAAGGGGAGCTGTTTTTT; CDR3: CASSSTGTSQGELFF
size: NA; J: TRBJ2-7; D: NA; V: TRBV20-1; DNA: TGCAGTGCTACCCCCCCCGTAGAAAGCTACGAGCAGTACTTC; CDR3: CSATPPVESYEQYF
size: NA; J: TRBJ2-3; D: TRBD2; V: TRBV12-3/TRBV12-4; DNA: TGTGCCAGCAGTCCGGGACTAGAGGGAGATACGCAGTATTTT; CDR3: CASSPGLEGDTQYF
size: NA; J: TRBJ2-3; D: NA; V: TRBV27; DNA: TGTGCCAGCCTAAACTACCTCACAGATACGCAGTATTTT; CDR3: CASLNYLTDTQYF
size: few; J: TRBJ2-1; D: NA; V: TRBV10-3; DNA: TGTGCCATCAGTGAATCGGGAGTGTCCTACAATGAGCAGTTCTTC; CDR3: CAISESGVSYNEQFF
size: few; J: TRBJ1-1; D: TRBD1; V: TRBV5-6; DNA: TGTGCCAGCAGACAACCGGGACAGGGAGACACTGAAGCTTTCTTT; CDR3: CASRQPGQGDTEAFF
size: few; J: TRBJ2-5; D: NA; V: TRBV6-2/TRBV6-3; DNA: TGTGCCAGCAGTTACGGGTGGGAGACCCAGTACTTC; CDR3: CASSYGWETQYF
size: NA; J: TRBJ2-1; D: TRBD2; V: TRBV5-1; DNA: TGCGCCAGCAGCTTGGCCCCGGGACTAGCGGGTTCGGGTTACAATGAGCAGTTCTTC; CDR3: CASSLAPGLAGSGYNEQFF
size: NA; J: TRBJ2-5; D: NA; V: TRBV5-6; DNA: TGTGCCAGCAGCTGGCGACAGGTTAACCAAGAGACCCAGTACTTC; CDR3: CASSWRQVNQETQYF
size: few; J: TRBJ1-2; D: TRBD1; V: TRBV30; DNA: TGTGCCTGGAGTGACAACAGGGGAGCCTACACCTTC; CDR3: CAWSDNRGAYTF
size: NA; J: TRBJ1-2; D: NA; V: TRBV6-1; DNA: TGTGCCAGCAGTCCTTACCGCCGACAGCTCTATGGCTACACCTTC; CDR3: CASSPYRRQLYGYTF
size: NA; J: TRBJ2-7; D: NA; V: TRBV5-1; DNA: TGCGCCAGCAGCTTGGTTCAGGGGTCGGGAACCTACGAGCAGTACTTC; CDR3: CASSLVQGSGTYEQYF
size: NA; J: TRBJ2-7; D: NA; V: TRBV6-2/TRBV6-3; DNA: TGTGCCAGCAGTCCGACGGGGAGCTCCTACGAGCAGTACTTC; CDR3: CASSPTGSSYEQYF
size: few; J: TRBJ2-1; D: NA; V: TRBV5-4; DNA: TGTGCCAGCAGCCGGGAAGGGGCTTCCTACAATGAGCAGTTCTTC; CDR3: CASSREGASYNEQFF
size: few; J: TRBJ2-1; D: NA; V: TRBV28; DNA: TGTGCCAGCACTGCCGGGACCACTTACAATGAGCAGTTCTTC; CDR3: CASTAGTTYNEQFF
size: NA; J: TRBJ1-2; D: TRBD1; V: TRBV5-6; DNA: TGTGCCAGCAGCTTGTTACAGGGGGCCTTATTAAACTATGGCTACACCTTC; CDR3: CASSLLQGALLNYGYTF
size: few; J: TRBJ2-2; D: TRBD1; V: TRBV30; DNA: TGTGCCTGGAATGTACTTACAGGGGCAGCCGGGGAGCTGTTTTTT; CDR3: CAWNVLTGAAGELFF
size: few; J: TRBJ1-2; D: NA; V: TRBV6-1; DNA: TGTGCCAGCAGTCCGAGACAGGCCCCTCCCTATGGCTACACCTTC; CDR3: CASSPRQAPPYGYTF
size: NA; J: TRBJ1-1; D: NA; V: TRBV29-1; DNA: TGCAGCGTTGAAAGAGGGAAAGCTGAAGCTTTCTTT; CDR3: CSVERGKAEAFF
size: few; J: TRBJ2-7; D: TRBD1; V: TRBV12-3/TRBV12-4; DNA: TGTGCCAGCAGTTTCCTATTACGGGACAGGGGACTCCACGAGCAGTACTTC; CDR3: CASSFLLRDRGLHEQYF